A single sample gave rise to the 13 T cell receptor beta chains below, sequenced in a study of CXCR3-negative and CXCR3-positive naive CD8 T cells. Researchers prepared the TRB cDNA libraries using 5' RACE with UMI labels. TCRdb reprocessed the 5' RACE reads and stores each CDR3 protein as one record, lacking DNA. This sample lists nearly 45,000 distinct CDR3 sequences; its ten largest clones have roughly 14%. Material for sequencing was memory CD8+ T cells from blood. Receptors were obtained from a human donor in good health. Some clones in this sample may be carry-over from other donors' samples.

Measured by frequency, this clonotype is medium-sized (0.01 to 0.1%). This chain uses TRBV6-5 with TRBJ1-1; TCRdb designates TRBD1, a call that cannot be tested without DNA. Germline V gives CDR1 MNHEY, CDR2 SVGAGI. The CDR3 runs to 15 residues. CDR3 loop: CASSYQEDRGTEAFF.

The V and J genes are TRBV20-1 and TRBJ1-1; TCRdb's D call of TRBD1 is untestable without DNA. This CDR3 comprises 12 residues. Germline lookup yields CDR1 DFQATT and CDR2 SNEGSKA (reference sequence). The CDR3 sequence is CSALQGDTEAFF.

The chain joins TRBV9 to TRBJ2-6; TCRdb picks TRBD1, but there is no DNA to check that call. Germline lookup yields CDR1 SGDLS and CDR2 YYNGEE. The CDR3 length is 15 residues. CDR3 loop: CASSETGAGANVLTF.

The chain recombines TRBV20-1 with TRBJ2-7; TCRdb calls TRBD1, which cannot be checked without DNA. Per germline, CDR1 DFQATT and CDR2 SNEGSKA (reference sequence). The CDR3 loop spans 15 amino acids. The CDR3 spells CSARSIGAGTYEQYF.

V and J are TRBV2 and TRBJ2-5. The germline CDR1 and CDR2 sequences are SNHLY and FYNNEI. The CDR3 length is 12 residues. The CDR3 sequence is CASRPNLETQYF.

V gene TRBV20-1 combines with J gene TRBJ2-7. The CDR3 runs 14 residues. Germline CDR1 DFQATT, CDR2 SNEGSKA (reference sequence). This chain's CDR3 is CSAREPTESYEQYF.

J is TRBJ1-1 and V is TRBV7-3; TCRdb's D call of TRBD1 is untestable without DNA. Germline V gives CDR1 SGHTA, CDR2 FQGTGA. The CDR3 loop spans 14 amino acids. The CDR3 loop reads CASSLMGPNTEAFF.

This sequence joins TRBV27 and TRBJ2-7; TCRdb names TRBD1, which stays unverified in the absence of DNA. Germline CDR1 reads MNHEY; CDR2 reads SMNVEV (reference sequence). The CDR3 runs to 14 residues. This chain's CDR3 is CASRDLDGSYEQYF.

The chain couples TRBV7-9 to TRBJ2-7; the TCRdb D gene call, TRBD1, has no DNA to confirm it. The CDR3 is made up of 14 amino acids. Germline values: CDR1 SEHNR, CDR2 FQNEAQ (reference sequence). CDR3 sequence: CASSPPTGDYEQYF.

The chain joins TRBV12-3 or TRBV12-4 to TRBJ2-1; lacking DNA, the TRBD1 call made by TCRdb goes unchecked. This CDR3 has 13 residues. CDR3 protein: CASSFPRPNEQFF.

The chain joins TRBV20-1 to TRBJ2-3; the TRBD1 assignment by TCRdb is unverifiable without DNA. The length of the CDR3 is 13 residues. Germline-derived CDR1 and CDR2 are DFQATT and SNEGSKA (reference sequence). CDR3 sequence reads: CSAPPGLEDTQYF.

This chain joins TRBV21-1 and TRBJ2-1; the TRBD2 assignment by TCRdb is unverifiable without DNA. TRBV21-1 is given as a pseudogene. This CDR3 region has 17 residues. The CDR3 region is CASSNLSSGMSYNEQFF.

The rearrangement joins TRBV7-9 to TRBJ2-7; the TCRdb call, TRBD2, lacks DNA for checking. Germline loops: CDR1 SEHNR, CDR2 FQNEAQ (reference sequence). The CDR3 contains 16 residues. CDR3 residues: CASSRATSESSYEQYF.